Here is one T cell receptor (beta chain) with its context. The entry originates in a study of blood T cells in healthy people across ages. Next came a second PCR, run for about 7 to 12 cycles, which used a sample-barcoded 5' primer along with a J-beta primer mix. TCRdb fed the 5' RACE reads into MiXCR, producing one record per CDR3 protein. The repertoire consists of approximately 350,000 distinct CDR3 sequences, with roughly half occurring once and the leading ten covering around 49%. This CDR3 is built from 18 residues. The sequence was obtained from a man aged 60 to 75 in good health. The sequenced material came from blood. This chain uses TRBV21-1 with TRBJ2-1; no check of the table's D call, TRBD2, against the DNA was made. TRBV21-1 represents a pseudogene. CDR3 sequence (DNA): TGTGCCAGCAGCAAAGCGCTAGGGCTAGCGGGAGATTTCGATGAGCAGTTCTTC. This translates into CASSKALGLAGDFDEQFF.